This TCR beta chain appears in the sequencing data of a study of CD8+CD57+ T cells in acquired aplastic anemia. Study at large: An average of roughly 3 ug of DNA was obtained from sorted CD4+ and CD8+ cells.

Trimming took off 0 bases at V and 3 bases at J, with 9 bases between the two ends. The CDR3 is made up of 15 amino acids. Germline CDR1 WSHSY, CDR2 SAAADI. According to the study, genomic DNA was the template for TCR beta VDJ and CDR3 profiling. TCRdb re-derived calls from the reads in MiXCR, one entry per CDR3 protein. In the table there are around 290,000 distinct CDR3 sequences, about three fifths of which are singletons. Patients who underwent sequencing had shown CD8+CD57+ cell expansion by flow cytometry. At the time of blood sampling, patients had not yet received any therapy. General study results and limits: Patients and healthy controls showed no significant CD8+ Simpson's diversity difference. Overlap between patients and controls comprised twenty-nine CD8+ CDR3 sequences.

Comments on this clonotype: As yet, its antigen is unknown.

This chain joins TRBV10-2 and TRBJ1-5, with D unclear. This TCR was recovered from a human donor with aplastic anemia. Input material: sorted CD4+, CD8+, or CD8+CD57+ T cells (not recorded which) from PBMCs. CDR3 residues: CASSESGRDNQPQHF. The CDR3 DNA sequence: TGCGCCAGCAGTGAGTCGGGCAGAGACAATCAGCCCCAGCATTTT.